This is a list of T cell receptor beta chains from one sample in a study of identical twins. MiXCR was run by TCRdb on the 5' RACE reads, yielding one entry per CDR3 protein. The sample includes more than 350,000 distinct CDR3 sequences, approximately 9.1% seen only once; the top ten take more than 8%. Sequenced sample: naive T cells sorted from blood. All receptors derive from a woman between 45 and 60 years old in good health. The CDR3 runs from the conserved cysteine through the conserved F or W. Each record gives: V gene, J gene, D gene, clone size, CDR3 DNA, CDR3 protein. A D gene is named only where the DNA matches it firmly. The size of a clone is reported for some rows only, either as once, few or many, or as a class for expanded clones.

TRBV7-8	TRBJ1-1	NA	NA	TGTGCCAGCAGCGTCCGGGACGTCGAATTGGGAGCTTTCTTT	CASSVRDVELGAFF
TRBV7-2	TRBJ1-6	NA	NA	TGTGCCAGCAGCTCGCGCCTGGGACCGCCCCATTCACCCCTCCACTTT	CASSSRLGPPHSPLHF
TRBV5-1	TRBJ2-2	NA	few	TGCGCCAGCGGTGACAAGGGGGTTACCGGGGAGCTGTTTTTT	CASGDKGVTGELFF
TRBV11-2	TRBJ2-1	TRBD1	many	TGTGCCAGCAGCTCCGGACAGGGGGTTGGCTCCTACAATGAGCAGTTCTTC	CASSSGQGVGSYNEQFF
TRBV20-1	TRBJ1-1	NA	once	TGCAGTGCTGGCTGGACAGATGACGCTTTCTTT	CSAGWTDDAFF
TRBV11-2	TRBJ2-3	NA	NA	TGTGCCAGCAGCTTCGGATTTAGAGATACGCAGTATTTT	CASSFGFRDTQYF
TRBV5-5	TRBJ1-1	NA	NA	TGTGCCAGCAGCTTTATCCCTATGAACACTGAAGCTTTCTTT	CASSFIPMNTEAFF
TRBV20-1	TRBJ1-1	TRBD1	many	TGCAGTGCTAGCCCGACAGGGGCGAACACTGAAGCTTTCTTT	CSASPTGANTEAFF
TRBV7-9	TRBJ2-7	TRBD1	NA	TGTGCCAGCAGCCCCATCGGACAGGCGATTAACTCCTACGAGCAGTACTTC	CASSPIGQAINSYEQYF
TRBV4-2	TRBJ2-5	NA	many	TGTGCCAGCAGCCAAGCTTCCGGGCAAGAGACCCAGTACTTC	CASSQASGQETQYF
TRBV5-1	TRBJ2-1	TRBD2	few	TGCGCCAGCAGCTTCACTAGCGGGAGAACCACCTACAATGAGCAGTTCTTC	CASSFTSGRTTYNEQFF
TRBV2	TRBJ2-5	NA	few	TGTGCCAGCAGTGAAGCGCGGGAGACCCAGTACTTC	CASSEARETQYF
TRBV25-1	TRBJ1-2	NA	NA	TGTGCCAGCAGTGATTTAAGGGGACACACCTTC	CASSDLRGHTF
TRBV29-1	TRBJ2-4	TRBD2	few	TGCAGCGCGCGTCCGGGACTAGAGGCGAACATTCAGTACTTC	CSARPGLEANIQYF
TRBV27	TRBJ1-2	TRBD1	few	TGTGCCAGCAAAGCAGGGGGGGGCTATGGCTACACCTTC	CASKAGGGYGYTF
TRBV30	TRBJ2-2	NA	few	TGTGCCTGGATTGATGGAAACACCGGGGAGCTGTTTTTT	CAWIDGNTGELFF
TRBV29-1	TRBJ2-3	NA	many	TGCAGCGTTGCCCAGGGAAATCTCCGGGATACGCAGTATTTT	CSVAQGNLRDTQYF
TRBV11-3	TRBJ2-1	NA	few	TGTGCCAGCAGTGTCCCGCCTGCTATTGAGAATGAGCAGTTCTTC	CASSVPPAIENEQFF
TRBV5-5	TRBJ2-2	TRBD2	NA	TGTGCCAGCAGCTTCCTAGCGGGAGATAGGACCGGGGAGCTGTTTTTT	CASSFLAGDRTGELFF
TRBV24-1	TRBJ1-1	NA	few	TGTGCCACCAGTAAAAGTTTGAACACTGAAGCTTTCTTT	CATSKSLNTEAFF
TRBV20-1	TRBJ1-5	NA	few	TGCAGTGCTAGAGTCGGAAGAGTCAGGGAGAGTCAGCCCCAGCATTTT	CSARVGRVRESQPQHF
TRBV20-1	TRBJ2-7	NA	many	TGCAGTGCTAGAGAAAATCAGCGGTCGACCTACGAGCAGTACTTC	CSARENQRSTYEQYF
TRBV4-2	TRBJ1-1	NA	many	TGTGCCAGCAGCCAAGACCCAGGGGTCAACACTGAAGCTTTCTTT	CASSQDPGVNTEAFF
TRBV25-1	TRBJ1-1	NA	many	TGTGCCAGCAGTGATTTAACTGAAGCTTTCTTT	CASSDLTEAFF
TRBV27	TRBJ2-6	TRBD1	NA	TGTGCCAGCAGTTTCGGCAGGGGGCCTTCTGGGGCCAACGTCCTGACTTTC	CASSFGRGPSGANVLTF
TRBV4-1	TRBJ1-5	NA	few	TGCGCCAGCAGCCAAGTCAGGGGCGCGGATCAGCCCCAGCATTTT	CASSQVRGADQPQHF
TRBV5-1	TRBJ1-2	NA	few	TGCGCCAGCAGCCCGGGACCTCTAACCAACTATGGCTACACCTTC	CASSPGPLTNYGYTF
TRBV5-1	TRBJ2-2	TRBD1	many	TGCGCCAGCGAACCGGGGGACAGGGGGCGGTCCGGGGAGCTGTTTTTT	CASEPGDRGRSGELFF
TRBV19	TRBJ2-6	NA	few	TGTGCCAGTTACGGACACCTCTCTGGGGCCAACGTCCTGACTTTC	CASYGHLSGANVLTF
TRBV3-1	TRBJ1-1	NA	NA	TGTGCCAGCAGCCAAGAGGTGGTCACTGAAGCTTTCTTT	CASSQEVVTEAFF
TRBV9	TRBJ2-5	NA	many	TGTGCCAGCAGCGTAGACGAGACCCAGTACTTC	CASSVDETQYF
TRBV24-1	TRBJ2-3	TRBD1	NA	TGTGCCACCAGTGACAGGACAGGGTCCACAGATACGCAGTATTTT	CATSDRTGSTDTQYF
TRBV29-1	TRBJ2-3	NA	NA	TGCAGCGTTGAATTAGGAGGTCCAAGGGCCACAGATACGCAGTATTTT	CSVELGGPRATDTQYF
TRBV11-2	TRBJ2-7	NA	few	TGTGCCAGCAGCCCTCAACTAGCTCAATCCTACGAGCAGTACTTC	CASSPQLAQSYEQYF